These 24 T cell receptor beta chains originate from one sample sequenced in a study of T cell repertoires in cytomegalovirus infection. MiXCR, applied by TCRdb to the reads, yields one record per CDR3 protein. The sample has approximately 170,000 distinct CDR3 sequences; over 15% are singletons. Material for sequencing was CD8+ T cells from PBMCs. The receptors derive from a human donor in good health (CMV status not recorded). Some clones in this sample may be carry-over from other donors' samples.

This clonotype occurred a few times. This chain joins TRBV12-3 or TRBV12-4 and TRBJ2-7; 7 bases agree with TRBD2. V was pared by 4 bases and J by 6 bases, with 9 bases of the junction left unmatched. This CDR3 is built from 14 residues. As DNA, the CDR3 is TGTGCCAGCAGTTACGGGGGGTTATTAGTCGAGCAGTACTTC. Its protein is CASSYGGLLVEQYF.

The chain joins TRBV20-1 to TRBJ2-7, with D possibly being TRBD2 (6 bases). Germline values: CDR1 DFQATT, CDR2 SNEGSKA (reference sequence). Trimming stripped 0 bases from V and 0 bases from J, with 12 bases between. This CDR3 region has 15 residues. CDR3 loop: CSARDSPTSSYEQYF. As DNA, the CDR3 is TGCAGTGCTAGAGATTCACCGACTAGCTCCTACGAGCAGTACTTC.

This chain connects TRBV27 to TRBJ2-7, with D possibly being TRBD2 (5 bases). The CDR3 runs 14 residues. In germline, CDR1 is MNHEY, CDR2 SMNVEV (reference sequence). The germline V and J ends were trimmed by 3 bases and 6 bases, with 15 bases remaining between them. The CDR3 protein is CASSLNSRRIEQYF. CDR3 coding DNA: TGTGCCAGCAGTTTGAACAGCCGGAGGATCGAGCAGTACTTC.

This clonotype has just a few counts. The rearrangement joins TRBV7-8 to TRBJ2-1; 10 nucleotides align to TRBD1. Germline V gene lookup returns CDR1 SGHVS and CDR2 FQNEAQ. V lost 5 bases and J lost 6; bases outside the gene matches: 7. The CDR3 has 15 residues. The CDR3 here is CASSLRTGGFNEQFF. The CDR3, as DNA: TGTGCCAGCAGCCTCCGGACAGGGGGGTTCAATGAGCAGTTCTTC. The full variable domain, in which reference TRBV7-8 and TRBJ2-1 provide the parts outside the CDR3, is GAGVSQSPRYKVAKRGQDVALRCDPISGHVSLFWYQQALGQGPEFLTYFQNEAQLDKSGLPSDRFFAERPEGSVSTLKIQRTQQEDSAVYLCASSLRTGGFNEQFFGPGTRLTVL.

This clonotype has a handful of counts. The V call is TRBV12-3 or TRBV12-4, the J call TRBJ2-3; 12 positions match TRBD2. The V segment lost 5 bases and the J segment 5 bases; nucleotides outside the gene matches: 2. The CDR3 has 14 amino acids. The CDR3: CASSRTSGVDTQYF. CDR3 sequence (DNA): TGTGCCAGCAGTCGGACTAGCGGGGTAGATACGCAGTATTTT.

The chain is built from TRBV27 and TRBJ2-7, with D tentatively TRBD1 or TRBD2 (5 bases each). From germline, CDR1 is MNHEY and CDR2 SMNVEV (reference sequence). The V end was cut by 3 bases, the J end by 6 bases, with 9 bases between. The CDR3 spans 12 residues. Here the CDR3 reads CASSFMGTEQYF. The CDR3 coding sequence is TGTGCCAGCAGTTTTATGGGGACCGAGCAGTACTTC.

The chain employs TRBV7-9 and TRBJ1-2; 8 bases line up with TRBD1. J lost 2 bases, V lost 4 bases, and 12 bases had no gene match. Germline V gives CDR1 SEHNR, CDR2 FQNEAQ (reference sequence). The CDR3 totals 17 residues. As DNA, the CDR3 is TGTGCCAGCAGCTCTACAGGGGGTCGGCTAAGAAACTATGGCTACACCTTC. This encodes CASSSTGGRLRNYGYTF.

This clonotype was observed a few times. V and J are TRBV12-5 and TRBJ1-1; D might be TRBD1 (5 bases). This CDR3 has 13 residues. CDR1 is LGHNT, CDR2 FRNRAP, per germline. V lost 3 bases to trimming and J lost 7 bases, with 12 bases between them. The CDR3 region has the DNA TGTGCTAGTGGTTTCAGCGGGGGGGTTGAAGCTTTCTTT. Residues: CASGFSGGVEAFF.

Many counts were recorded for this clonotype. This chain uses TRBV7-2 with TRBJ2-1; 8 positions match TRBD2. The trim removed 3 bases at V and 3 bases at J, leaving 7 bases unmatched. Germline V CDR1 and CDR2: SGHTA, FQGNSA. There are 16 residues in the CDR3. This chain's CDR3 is CASSFSGGRVYNEQFF. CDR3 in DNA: TGTGCCAGCAGCTTTTCGGGGGGGCGGGTCTACAATGAGCAGTTCTTC.

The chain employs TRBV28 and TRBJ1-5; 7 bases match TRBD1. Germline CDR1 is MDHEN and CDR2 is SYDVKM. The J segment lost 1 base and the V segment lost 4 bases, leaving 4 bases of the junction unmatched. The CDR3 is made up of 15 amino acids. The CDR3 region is CASSSQGWSNQPQHF. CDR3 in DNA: TGTGCCAGCAGTTCACAGGGGTGGAGCAATCAGCCCCAGCATTTT.

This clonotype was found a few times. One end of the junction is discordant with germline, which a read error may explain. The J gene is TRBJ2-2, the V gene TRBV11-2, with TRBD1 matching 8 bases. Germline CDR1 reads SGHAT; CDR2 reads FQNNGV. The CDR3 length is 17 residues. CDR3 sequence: CATPGQEAPANTGGLFF. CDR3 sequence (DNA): TGTGCCACCCCGGGACAGGAAGCTCCTGCGAACACCGGGGGGCTGTTTTTT. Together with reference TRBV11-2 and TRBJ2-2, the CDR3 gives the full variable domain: EAGVAQSPRYKIIEKRQSVAFWCNPISGHATLYWYQQILGQGPKLLIQFQNNGVVDDSQLPKDRFSAERLKGVDSTLKIQPAKLEDSAVYLCATPGQEAPANTGGLFFGEGSRLTVL.

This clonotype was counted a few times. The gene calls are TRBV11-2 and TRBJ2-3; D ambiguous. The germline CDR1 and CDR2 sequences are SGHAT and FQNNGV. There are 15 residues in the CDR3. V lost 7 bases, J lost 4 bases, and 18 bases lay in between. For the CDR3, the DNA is TGTGCCAGCAAACCCGTTGTGTTCGGTTCAGATACGCAGTATTTT. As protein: CASKPVVFGSDTQYF.

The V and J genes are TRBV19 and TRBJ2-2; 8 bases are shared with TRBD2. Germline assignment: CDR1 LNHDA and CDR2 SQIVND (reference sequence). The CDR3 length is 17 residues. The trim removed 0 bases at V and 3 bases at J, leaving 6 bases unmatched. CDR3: CASSIDRGGRYTGELFF. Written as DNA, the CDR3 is TGTGCCAGTAGTATAGACCGGGGGGGCCGGTACACCGGGGAGCTGTTTTTT.

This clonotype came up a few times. For the CDR3, the DNA is TGTGCCAGCAGCTTAGATCCACCCGGGACAGATGTCTCTGGAAACACCATATATTTT. This translates into CASSLDPPGTDVSGNTIYF. J is TRBJ1-3 and V is TRBV11-3; 7 positions agree with TRBD1. The V segment lost 0 bases and the J segment 0 bases; nucleotides outside the gene matches: 11. The CDR3 contains 19 residues. Germline V gene data show CDR1 as SGHNT and CDR2 as YENEEA. The full variable domain, in which reference TRBV11-3 and TRBJ1-3 provide the parts outside the CDR3, is EAGVVQSPRYKIIEKKQPVAFWCNPISGHNTLYWYLQNLGQGPELLIRYENEEAVDDSQLPKDRFSAERLKGVDSTLKIQPAELGDSAVYLCASSLDPPGTDVSGNTIYFGEGSWLTVV.

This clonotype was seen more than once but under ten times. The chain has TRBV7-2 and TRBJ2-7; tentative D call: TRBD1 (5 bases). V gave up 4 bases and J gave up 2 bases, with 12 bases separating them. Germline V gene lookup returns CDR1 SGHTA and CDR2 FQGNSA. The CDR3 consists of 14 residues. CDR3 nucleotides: TGTGCCAGCAGCTCCTCCCTGGGGCCCTACGAGCAGTACTTC. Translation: CASSSSLGPYEQYF. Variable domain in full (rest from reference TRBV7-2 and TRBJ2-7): GAGVSQSPSNKVTEKGKDVELRCDPISGHTALYWYRQSLGQGLEFLIYFQGNSAPDKSGLPSDRFSAERTGGSVSTLTIQRTQQEDSAVYLCASSSSLGPYEQYFGPGTRLTVT.

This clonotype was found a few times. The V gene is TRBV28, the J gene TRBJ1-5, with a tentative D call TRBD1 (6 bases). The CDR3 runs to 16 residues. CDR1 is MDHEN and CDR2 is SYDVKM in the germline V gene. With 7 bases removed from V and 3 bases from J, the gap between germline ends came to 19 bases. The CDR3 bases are TGTGCCAGCATCCCCCGGGGGCGATTGGTCAATCAGCCCCAGCATTTT. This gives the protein CASIPRGRLVNQPQHF.

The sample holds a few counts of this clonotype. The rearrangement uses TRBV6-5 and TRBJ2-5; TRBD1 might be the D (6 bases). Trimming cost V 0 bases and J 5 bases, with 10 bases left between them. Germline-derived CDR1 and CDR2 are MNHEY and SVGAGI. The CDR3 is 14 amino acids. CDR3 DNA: TGTGCCAGCAGTTACTCGAGGGGGTCGGAGACCCAGTACTTC. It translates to CASSYSRGSETQYF.

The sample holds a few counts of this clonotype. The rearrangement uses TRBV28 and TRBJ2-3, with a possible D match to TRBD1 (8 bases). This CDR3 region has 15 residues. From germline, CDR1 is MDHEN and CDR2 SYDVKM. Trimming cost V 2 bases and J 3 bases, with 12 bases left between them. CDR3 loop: CASSLGQGGTDTQYF. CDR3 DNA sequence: TGTGCCAGCAGTTTAGGACAGGGAGGGACAGATACGCAGTATTTT. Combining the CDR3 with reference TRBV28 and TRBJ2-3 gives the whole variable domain DVKVTQSSRYLVKRTGEKVFLECVQDMDHENMFWYRQDPGLGLRLIYFSYDVKMKEKGDIPEGYSVSREKKERFSLILESASTNQTSMYLCASSLGQGGTDTQYFGPGTRLTVL.

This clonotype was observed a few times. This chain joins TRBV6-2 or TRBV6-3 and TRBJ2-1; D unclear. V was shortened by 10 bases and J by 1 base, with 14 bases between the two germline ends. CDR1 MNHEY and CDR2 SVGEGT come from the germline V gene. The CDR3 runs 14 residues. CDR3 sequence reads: CATWVGLSYNEQFF. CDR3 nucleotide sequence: TGTGCCACCTGGGTGGGGTTATCCTACAATGAGCAGTTCTTC.

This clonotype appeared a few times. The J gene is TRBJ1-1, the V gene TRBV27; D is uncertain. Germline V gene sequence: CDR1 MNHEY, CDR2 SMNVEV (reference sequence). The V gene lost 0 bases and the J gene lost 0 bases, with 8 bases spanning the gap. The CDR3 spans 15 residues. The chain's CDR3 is CASSLSGNLNTEAFF. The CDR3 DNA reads TGTGCCAGCAGTTTATCGGGCAACCTGAACACTGAAGCTTTCTTT.

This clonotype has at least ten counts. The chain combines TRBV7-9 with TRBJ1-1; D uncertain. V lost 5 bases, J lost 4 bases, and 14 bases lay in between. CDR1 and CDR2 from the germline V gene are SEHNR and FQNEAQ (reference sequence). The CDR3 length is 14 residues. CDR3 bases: TGTGCCAGCAGCCCCGTGGAGGGTATCACTGAAGCTTTCTTT. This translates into CASSPVEGITEAFF.

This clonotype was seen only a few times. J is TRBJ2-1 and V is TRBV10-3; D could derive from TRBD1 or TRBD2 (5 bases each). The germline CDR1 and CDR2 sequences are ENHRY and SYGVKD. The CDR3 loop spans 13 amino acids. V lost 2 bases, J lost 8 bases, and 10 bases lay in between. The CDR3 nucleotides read TGTGCCATCAGTGAGGCACTAGGGGATGAGCAGTTCTTC. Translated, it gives CAISEALGDEQFF.

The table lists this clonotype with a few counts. The DNA of the CDR3 is TGTGCCAGCAGTGCTTACAGGGGGCAGTACGAGCAGTACTTC. It specifies CASSAYRGQYEQYF. This sequence joins TRBV27 and TRBJ2-7, with TRBD1 identical over 9 bases. The germline CDR1 and CDR2 sequences are MNHEY and SMNVEV (reference sequence). The CDR3 length is 14 residues. V lost 5 bases and J lost 4; bases outside the gene matches: 6.

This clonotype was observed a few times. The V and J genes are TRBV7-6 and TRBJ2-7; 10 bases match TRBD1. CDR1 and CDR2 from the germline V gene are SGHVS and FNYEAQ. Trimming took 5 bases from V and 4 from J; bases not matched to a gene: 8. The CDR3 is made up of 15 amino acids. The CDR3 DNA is TGTGCCAGCAGCAGGGACAGGGGAAAGCAATACGAGCAGTACTTC. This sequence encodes CASSRDRGKQYEQYF.